These 8 T cell receptor beta chains originate from one sample sequenced in a study of T cell responses to AZD1222 COVID-19 vaccine. Here immunoSEQ multiplex PCR was the method, and the copy in TCRdb shows in-frame clones only, minus some. The repertoire consists of about 88,000 clones, with approximately 90% occurring once and the leading ten covering about 5%. The material was peripheral blood, obtained 28 days after the second AZD1222 dose. Receptors originate from an adult who received the AZD1222 COVID-19 vaccine.

This chain links TRBV28 with TRBJ2-7; 11 bases align to TRBD1. The CDR3 is 17 amino acids. Trimming removed 6 bases from V and 1 base from J; junction bases left unmatched: 11. Looked up from germline, CDR1 is MDHEN and CDR2 is SYDVKM. CDR3 amino acids: CASRPPFGQGASYEQYF. For the CDR3, the DNA is TGTGCCAGCAGACCACCCTTCGGACAGGGGGCTTCCTACGAGCAGTACTTC.

This clone occurred once. The chain uses TRBV28 and TRBJ1-2; maybe TRBD1 (5 bases). This CDR3 is built from 14 residues. Germline CDR1 MDHEN, CDR2 SYDVKM. Between the trimmed V and J ends, which lost 3 bases and 4 bases, there was a span of 12 bases. The CDR3 DNA sequence: TGTGCCAGCAGTTTCCAGGGCAGTGGCTATGGCTACACCTTC. Its translation is CASSFQGSGYGYTF.

The CDR3 sequence is CASSEGGTGSPLHF. Written as DNA, the CDR3 is TGTGCCAGCAGCGAGGGGGGAACGGGTTCACCCCTCCACTTT. The J gene is TRBJ1-6, the V gene TRBV9; maybe TRBD1 (6 bases). The CDR3 sequence is 14 residues long. CDR1 is SGDLS, CDR2 YYNGEE, per germline. V lost 3 bases, J lost 9 bases, and 13 bases lay in between.

This clone appeared a single time. The rearrangement links TRBV6-4 to TRBJ1-5; possibly TRBD1 for D (6 bases). V shed 2 bases and J shed 3 bases, with 11 bases lying between them. In germline, CDR1 is MRHNA, CDR2 SNTAGT. The CDR3 runs 15 residues. In DNA, the CDR3 is TGTGCCAGCAGTGACCAAGACAGGTCCAATCAGCCCCAGCATTTT. It encodes CASSDQDRSNQPQHF.

This sequence joins TRBV24-1 and TRBJ1-5; D gene ambiguous. The CDR3 contains 15 residues. Looked up from germline, CDR1 is KGHDR and CDR2 is SFDVKD. Trimming pared 2 bases from V and 4 bases from J, leaving 11 bases between. The CDR3, as DNA: TGTGCCACCAGTGATTCTATTTCTTCTAATCAGCCCCAGCATTTT. The encoded protein is CATSDSISSNQPQHF.

With respect to this clone: This sample also contains other DNA sequences that code for the same CDR3. The chain employs TRBV7-9 and TRBJ1-1, with 7 bases fitting TRBD1. Germline V lookup: CDR1 SEHNR, CDR2 FQNEAQ (reference sequence). The CDR3 runs 13 residues. The V segment lost 6 bases and the J segment 3 bases; nucleotides outside the gene matches: 4. CDR3 protein: CASSLTGDTEAFF. The CDR3 region has the DNA TGTGCCAGCAGTCTAACAGGGGACACTGAAGCTTTCTTT.

In DNA, the CDR3 is TGTGCCAGCAGCTTTAGGGGACTAATTGAAGCTTTCTTT. This codes for CASSFRGLIEAFF. J is TRBJ1-1 and V is TRBV7-9, with D maybe TRBD1 (5 bases). The V end was cut by 3 bases, the J end by 7 bases, with 12 bases between. The CDR3 covers 13 residues. Looked up from germline, CDR1 is SEHNR and CDR2 is FQNEAQ (reference sequence).

The chain uses TRBV5-1 and TRBJ1-1; 8 bases map to TRBD1. The CDR3 consists of 16 residues. J gave up 4 bases and V 1 base, and 9 bases lay outside the gene matches. Per the germline V gene, CDR1 is SGHRS and CDR2 is YFSETQ. DNA of the CDR3: TGCGCCAGCAGCTTGTCCCAGGGGGCGGTTGCCACTGAAGCTTTCTTT. This codes for CASSLSQGAVATEAFF.